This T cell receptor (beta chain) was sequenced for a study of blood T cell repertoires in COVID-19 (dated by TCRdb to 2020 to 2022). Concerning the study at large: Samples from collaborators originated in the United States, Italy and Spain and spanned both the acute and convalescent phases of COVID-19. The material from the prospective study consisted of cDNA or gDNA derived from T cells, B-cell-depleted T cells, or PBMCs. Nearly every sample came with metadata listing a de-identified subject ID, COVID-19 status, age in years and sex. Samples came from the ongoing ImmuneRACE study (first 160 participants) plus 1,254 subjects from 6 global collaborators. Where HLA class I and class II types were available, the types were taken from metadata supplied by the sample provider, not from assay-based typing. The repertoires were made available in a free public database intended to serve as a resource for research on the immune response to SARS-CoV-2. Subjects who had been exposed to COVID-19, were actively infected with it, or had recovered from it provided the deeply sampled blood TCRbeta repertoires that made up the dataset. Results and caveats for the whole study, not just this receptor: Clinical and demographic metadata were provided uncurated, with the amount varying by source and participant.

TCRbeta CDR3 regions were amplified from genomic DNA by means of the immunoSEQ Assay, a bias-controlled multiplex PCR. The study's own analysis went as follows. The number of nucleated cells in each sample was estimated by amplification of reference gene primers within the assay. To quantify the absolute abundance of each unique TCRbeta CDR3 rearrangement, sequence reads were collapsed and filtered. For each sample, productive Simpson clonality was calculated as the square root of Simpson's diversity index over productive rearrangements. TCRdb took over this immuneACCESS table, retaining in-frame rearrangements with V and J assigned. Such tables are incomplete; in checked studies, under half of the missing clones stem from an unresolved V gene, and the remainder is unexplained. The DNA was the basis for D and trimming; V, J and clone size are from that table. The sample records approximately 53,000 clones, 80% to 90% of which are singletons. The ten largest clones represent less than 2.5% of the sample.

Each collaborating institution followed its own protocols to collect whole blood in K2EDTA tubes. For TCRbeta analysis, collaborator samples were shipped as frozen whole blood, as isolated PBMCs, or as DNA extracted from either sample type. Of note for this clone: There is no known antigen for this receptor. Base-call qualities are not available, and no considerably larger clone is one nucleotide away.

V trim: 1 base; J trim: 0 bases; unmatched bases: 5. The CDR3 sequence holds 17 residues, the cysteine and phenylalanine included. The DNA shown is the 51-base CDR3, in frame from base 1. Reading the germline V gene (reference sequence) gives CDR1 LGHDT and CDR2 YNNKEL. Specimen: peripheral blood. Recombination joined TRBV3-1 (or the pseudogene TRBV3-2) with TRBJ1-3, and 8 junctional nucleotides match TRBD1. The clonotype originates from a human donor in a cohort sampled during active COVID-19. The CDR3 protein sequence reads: CASSQGDRGYSGNTIYF. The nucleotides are TGTGCCAGCAGCCAAGGAGACAGGGGATACTCTGGAAACACCATATATTTT.